These 27 T cell receptor beta chains came from one sample sequenced in a study of esophageal squamous cell carcinoma under preoperative chemotherapy. Time point noted: before preoperative PTX-NDP chemotherapy. TCRdb passed the PCR reads through MiXCR, listing each CDR3 protein once. Of roughly 32,000 distinct CDR3 sequences in the sample, roughly 48% were seen once. The specimen was collected from a patient given preoperative chemotherapy. The receptors stem from a human donor with esophageal squamous cell carcinoma. The donor label of this sample is uncertain.

The chain uses TRBV7-2 and TRBJ2-4, with TRBD2 identical over 9 bases. This CDR3 comprises 16 residues. The ends lost 8 bases at V and 12 bases at J; junction bases unmatched: 20. CDR1 and CDR2 (germline): SGHTA, FQGNSA. The CDR3 DNA follows: TGTGCCAGCGGGTGGGCGGGGGGGGGGGACAAAGAGACTCAGTACTTC. It yields the protein CASGWAGGGDKETQYF.

This rearrangement joins TRBV11-2 to TRBJ2-4; maybe TRBD2 (5 bases). Germline CDR1 reads SGHAT; CDR2 reads FQNNGV. The CDR3 extends over 17 amino acids. V was pared by 0 bases and J by 0 bases, with 12 bases between. The CDR3 nucleotides are TGTGCCAGCAGCTTAGATTCAACTAGACTAGCCAAAAACATTCAGTACTTC. Translated, it gives CASSLDSTRLAKNIQYF. The full variable domain, its missing parts supplied by reference TRBV11-2 and TRBJ2-4, is EAGVAQSPRYKIIEKRQSVAFWCNPISGHATLYWYQQILGQGPKLLIQFQNNGVVDDSQLPKDRFSAERLKGVDSTLKIQPAKLEDSAVYLCASSLDSTRLAKNIQYFGAGTRLSVL.

This clonotype was counted a few times. Because the CDR3 is missing its conserved closing phenylalanine or tryptophan, this is likely a read error. No DNA is shown, since the ends of the CDR3 on it are uncertain; the CDR3 is the one TCRdb lists. The chain combines TRBV7-8 with TRBJ2-5. Germline loops: CDR1 SGHVS, CDR2 FQNEAQ. A total of 13 residues make up the CDR3, ends included. CDR3 amino acids: CASSLTVSESQYL.

In its sample, this clonotype was seen many times. The chain recombines TRBV12-3 or TRBV12-4 with TRBJ2-5, with D possibly being TRBD2 (5 bases). This CDR3 region has 16 residues. Trimming took off 1 base at V and 0 bases at J, with 12 bases between the two ends. CDR3 DNA sequence: TGTGCCAGCAGTTTAGGCCCGGGAACGTACCAAGAGACCCAGTACTTC. Its translation: CASSLGPGTYQETQYF.

This clonotype has a count of ten or more. The V and J genes are TRBV6-4 and TRBJ2-2; 8 nucleotides line up with TRBD2. In germline, CDR1 is MRHNA, CDR2 SNTAGT. The V and J ends lost 6 bases and 5 bases, in that order; junction bases with no gene match: 5. This CDR3 has 14 residues. CDR3 in DNA: TGTGCCAGCAGCCTTAGCGGGGAGACCGGGGAGCTGTTTTTT. The encoded protein is CASSLSGETGELFF.

As for this clonotype: Compared with germline, one end of the junction differs, possibly owing to a read error. The J gene is TRBJ2-4, the V gene TRBV7-2; 15 nucleotides align to TRBD2. Germline CDR1 reads SGHTA; CDR2 reads FQGNSA. The CDR3 runs to 20 residues. CDR3: CASSLAGLAGGGGGTDIQYF. The CDR3 nucleotides are TGTGCCAGCAGCTTAGCAGGACTAGCGGGAGGGGGAGGCGGCACAGACATTCAGTATTTC.

The chain employs TRBV7-3 and TRBJ2-4, with D possibly TRBD2 on 5 matching bases. The J call may be faulty, since TRBJ2-5 better matches the DNA end. This CDR3 has 17 residues. Germline CDR1 SGHTA, CDR2 FQGTGA. CDR3 in amino acids: CASSFILAGRIQETQYF. The CDR3, as DNA: TGTGCCAGCAGCTTCATACTGGCGGGCCGTATCCAAGAGACCCAGTACTTC.

Notes on this clonotype: An end of the junction does not agree with germline; a read error may underlie this. The CDR3, as DNA: TGTGGCGGGGGCTCAGGGGCCAGGGACCCAGAGACGCAGTATTTT. As protein: CGGGSGARDPETQYF. V and J are TRBV7-6 and TRBJ2-5, with a possible D match to TRBD2 (7 bases). With the DNA end fitting TRBJ2-3 better, the J assignment may be wrong. Germline V gene data show CDR1 as SGHVS and CDR2 as FNYEAQ. The CDR3 runs 15 residues.

The genes are TRBV7-3 and TRBJ2-4, with TRBD2 as a possible D gene (5 bases). Germline CDR1 is SGHTA and CDR2 is FQGTGA. This CDR3 comprises 17 residues. The V end lost 4 bases, the J end lost 13 bases, and 29 bases lay between the germline ends. The CDR3 spells CASSSRPAGRNQDTQYF. The CDR3 region has the DNA TGTGCCAGCAGCTCGAGGCCCGCGGGCCGTAACCAAGACACCCAGTACTTC.

This clonotype showed up just a few times. The chain combines TRBV7-7 with TRBJ1-1; tentative D call: TRBD1 (5 bases). CDR3 length: 13 residues. Trimming left V 5 bases short and J 1 base short, with 8 bases between. Germline CDR1 reads SSHAT; CDR2 reads FNYEAQ (reference sequence). The CDR3 DNA follows: TGTGCCAGCAGCCGTGACAGGAACACTGAAGCTTTCTTT. Translation gives CASSRDRNTEAFF. Full variable domain (remainder filled in from reference TRBV7-7 and TRBJ1-1): GAGVSQSPRYKVTKRGQDVTLRCDPISSHATLYWYQQALGQGPEFLTYFNYEAQPDKSGLPSDRFSAERPEGSISTLTIQRTEQRDSAMYRCASSRDRNTEAFFGQGTRLTVV.

The chain couples TRBV11-3 to TRBJ2-2; D unresolved. The better agreement between TRBJ2-3 and the DNA end casts doubt on the J call. The CDR3 covers 15 residues. CDR1 is SGHNT, CDR2 YENEEA, per germline. The CDR3, as DNA: TGTGCCAGCAGCTCGAAGCCTTTGAGCACCGAGGAGCAGTATTTT. It specifies CASSSKPLSTEEQYF.

This clonotype was seen repeatedly, ten times or more. The chain has TRBV6-1 and TRBJ2-2, with TRBD1 as a possible D gene (7 bases). Between the trimmed V and J ends, which lost 7 bases and 4 bases, there was a span of 13 bases. Germline V CDR1 and CDR2: MNHNS, SASEGT. This CDR3 has 14 amino acids. This CDR3 is CASKSGGSTGELFF. CDR3 nucleotide sequence: TGTGCCAGCAAATCAGGGGGGAGCACCGGGGAGCTGTTTTTT.

This clonotype was observed a handful of times. J is TRBJ2-5 and V is TRBV12-3 or TRBV12-4, with 7 bases that match TRBD1. The CDR3 is 14 residues long. V shed 9 bases, J shed 2 bases, and the junction held 9 bases outside the gene matches. The CDR3 DNA follows: TGTGCCAGTACAGGGGATCGGCAACAAGAGACCCAGTACTTC. Translated, it gives CASTGDRQQETQYF.

This clonotype was counted between two and nine times. The V and J genes are TRBV7-6 and TRBJ2-1, with 8 bases that match TRBD1. The CDR3 is made up of 14 amino acids. The V segment lost 5 bases and the J segment 10 bases; nucleotides outside the gene matches: 10. CDR1 is SGHVS and CDR2 is FNYEAQ in the germline V gene. CDR3 protein: CASSGQGPTSEQFF. DNA of the CDR3: TGTGCCAGCAGCGGACAGGGCCCTACCTCAGAGCAGTTCTTC.

This clonotype was observed a single time. The J gene is TRBJ1-2, the V gene TRBV5-4; possible D gene TRBD1, 5 bases. Germline V gives CDR1 SGHNT, CDR2 YYREEE (reference sequence). This CDR3 comprises 15 residues. The ends were cut back, 0 bases at V and 5 bases at J, with 14 bases in the middle. In DNA form, the CDR3 reads TGTGCCAGCAGCTTGGAAAGGGGCTCCAATTATGGCTACACCTTC. Translated: CASSLERGSNYGYTF.

As concerns this clonotype: Germline and junction disagree at one end, which may indicate a read error. The CDR3 spells CASSQGLGAANTGTQYF. The CDR3 DNA reads TGTGCCAGCAGCCAGGGCCTCGGGGCAGCGAACACAGGTACGCAGTATTTT. The V gene is TRBV7-9, the J gene TRBJ2-3; D is tentatively TRBD1 or TRBD2 (5 bases each). Germline CDR1 reads SEHNR; CDR2 reads FQNEAQ (reference sequence). The CDR3 length is 17 residues.

The chain combines TRBV7-6 with TRBJ2-4; no firm D call. Germline assignment: CDR1 SGHVS and CDR2 FNYEAQ. V dropped 3 bases and J dropped 13 bases, with 34 bases sitting between them. The CDR3 totals 19 residues. DNA of the CDR3: TGTGCCAGCAGCTTGGATCCGCCGCTCGGCGGCCGAGCCAAAAACACCCAGTACTTC. It encodes CASSLDPPLGGRAKNTQYF.

The chain uses TRBV7-2 and TRBJ2-4, with D unresolved. The V gene lost 8 bases and the J gene lost 13 bases, with 18 bases spanning the gap. Germline CDR1 is SGHTA and CDR2 is FQGNSA. The CDR3 is made up of 12 amino acids. DNA of the CDR3: TGTGCCAGCCTGTTAGTTCCAGATATGCAGTACTTC. Encoded protein: CASLLVPDMQYF.

This rearrangement joins TRBV19 to TRBJ1-2; 7 bases align to TRBD1. CDR1 and CDR2 from the germline V gene are LNHDA and SQIVND (reference sequence). J was trimmed by 4 bases and V by 7 bases; bases with no gene match: 3. The CDR3 has 12 amino acids. The CDR3 bases are TGTGCCAGTAACAGGGGTGGCTATGGCTACACCTTC. It codes for CASNRGGYGYTF.

The chain joins TRBV25-1 to TRBJ2-1; D not certain. Near its end, the DNA agrees better with TRBJ2-5, so the J call may be wrong. CDR1 MGHDK and CDR2 SYGVNS come from the germline V gene. This CDR3 spans 11 amino acids. CDR3 in amino acids: CALVGGETQYF. CDR3 bases: TGTGCCCTCGTCGGTGGGGAGACCCAGTACTTC.

This clonotype was seen many times. The chain joins TRBV5-6 to TRBJ2-3; D is ambiguous. The CDR3 runs to 13 residues. Germline CDR1 and CDR2: SGHDT and YYEEEE. The V end was cut by 0 bases, the J end by 7 bases, with 9 bases between. CDR3 in DNA: TGTGCCAGCAGCTTGGAGGGCACTCATACGCAGTATTTT. Its translation is CASSLEGTHTQYF.

With respect to this clonotype: The junction shows a germline mismatch at one end, possibly a read error. The chain couples TRBV7-3 to TRBJ2-4; weak D call: TRBD1 (5 bases). CDR1 is SGHTA and CDR2 is FQGTGA in the germline V gene. This CDR3 is built from 16 residues. The CDR3 bases are TGTGCGAGCAGCGCCTCAGGGCCCTCAGTTAAGGATACGCAGTACTTC. Translated, it gives CASSASGPSVKDTQYF. The variable domain in full, completed from reference TRBV7-3 and TRBJ2-4, reads GAGVSQTPSNKVTEKGKYVELRCDPISGHTALYWYRQSLGQGPEFLIYFQGTGAADDSGLPNDRFFAVRPEGSVSTLKIQRTERGDSAVYLCASSASGPSVKDTQYFGAGTRLSVL.

This clonotype was detected a few times. No conserved phenylalanine or tryptophan ends this CDR3, so it is likely a read error. It is unclear where the CDR3 begins or ends on the DNA, so no DNA is shown, and the CDR3 is as TCRdb lists it. This sequence joins TRBV7-9 and TRBJ2-5; the table's D call of TRBD2 was not tested on the DNA. From germline, CDR1 is SEHNR and CDR2 FQNEAQ (reference sequence). The CDR3 numbers 16 amino acids, ends counted. Here the CDR3 reads CASSAPTSGIRASQYS.

Comment on this clonotype: It is likely a read error, because the conserved phenylalanine at the end of the CDR3 is missing. The DNA is left out, because the CDR3 cannot be placed on it with certainty; the CDR3 is given as TCRdb lists it. This chain connects TRBV7-7 to TRBJ2-5; the table's TRBD1 call for D was not verified on the DNA. Germline V gene data show CDR1 as SSHAT and CDR2 as FNYEAQ (reference sequence). The CDR3 is 13 amino acids in total, end residues counted. The CDR3 is CASLPGAHKTRFL.

The genes are TRBV7-2 and TRBJ2-1; 7 bases map to TRBD2. V lost 5 bases and J lost 10; bases outside the gene matches: 8. The CDR3 length is 13 residues. Germline V gene data show CDR1 as SGHTA and CDR2 as FQGNSA. The CDR3 region has the DNA TGTGCCAGCAGCCCGCGGATCGGGAGGGAGCAGTTCTTC. Its translation is CASSPRIGREQFF.

This clonotype has only a few counts. The chain combines TRBV7-3 with TRBJ2-3; D is unresolved. The ends were cut back, 5 bases at V and 2 bases at J, with 11 bases in the middle. Germline values: CDR1 SGHTA, CDR2 FQGTGA. This CDR3 has 14 amino acids. In DNA form, the CDR3 reads TGTGCCAGCAGCCCTCTCCCGGACACAGATACGCAGTATTTT. This codes for CASSPLPDTDTQYF.

Turning to this clonotype: A read error may account for a junction end that differs from germline. CDR3 sequence (DNA): TGTGCCAGCAGCTTACCCGGGACTGTGAGCACCGGGGCGCTGTTTTTT. Amino acid sequence: CASSLPGTVSTGALFF. The chain employs TRBV7-9 and TRBJ2-2, with a weak D call TRBD2 (6 bases). This CDR3 has 16 amino acids. Germline V lookup: CDR1 SEHNR, CDR2 FQNEAQ (reference sequence).